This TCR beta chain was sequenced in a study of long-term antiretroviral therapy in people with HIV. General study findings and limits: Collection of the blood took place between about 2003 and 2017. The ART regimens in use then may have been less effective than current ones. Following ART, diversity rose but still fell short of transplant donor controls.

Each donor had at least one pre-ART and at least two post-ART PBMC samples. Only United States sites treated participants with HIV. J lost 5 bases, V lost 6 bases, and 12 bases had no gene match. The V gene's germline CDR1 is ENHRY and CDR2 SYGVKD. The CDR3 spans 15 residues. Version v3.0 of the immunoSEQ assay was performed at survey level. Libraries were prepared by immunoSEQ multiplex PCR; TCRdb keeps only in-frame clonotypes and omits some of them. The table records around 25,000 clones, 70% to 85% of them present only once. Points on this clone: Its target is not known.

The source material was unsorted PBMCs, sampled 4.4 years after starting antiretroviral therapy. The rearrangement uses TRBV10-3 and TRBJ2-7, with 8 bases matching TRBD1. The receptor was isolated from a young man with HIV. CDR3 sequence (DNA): TGTGCCATCAGACAAAGGGGGGACAGGCCAAACGAGCAGTACTTC. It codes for CAIRQRGDRPNEQYF.